This TCR beta chain came from a study of T cell changes during pregnancy in multiple sclerosis. Sequencing used immunoSEQ multiplex PCR; TCRdb keeps in-frame clones, though not all of them. The sample holds more than 70,000 clones; under 95% are singletons and the top ten take around 1%. The CDR3 covers 16 residues. The junction had 10 bases not matched to a gene; V was cut back by 6 bases and J by 9 bases. CDR1 and CDR2 from the germline V gene are LNHDA and SQIVND (reference sequence). The starting material was peripheral blood, obtained before pregnancy. This chain links TRBV19 with TRBJ2-1, with 14 bases aligning to TRBD2. The sequence was obtained from a female donor with multiple sclerosis, enrolled in a pregnancy study. CDR3 loop: CASRPAGLAGVSEQFF. CDR3 coding DNA: TGTGCCAGTAGACCTGCGGGACTAGCGGGAGTCAGTGAGCAGTTCTTC.